Sequencing of this TCR beta chain was carried out in a study of PD-1 blockade in classical Hodgkin lymphoma. Assay: immunoSEQ multiplex PCR; the TCRdb copy retains only in-frame clones and omits some. The sample shows around 91,000 clones, roughly 90% of them seen only once. Overall study results and limits: The origin of the repertoire differences remains undefined, with disease activity or prior therapy as possible causes. Whoever responded completely had baseline diversity much like that seen in newly diagnosed patients.

Germline CDR1 is SGHDT and CDR2 is YYEEEE. The CDR3 spans 16 residues. V lost 4 bases to trimming and J lost 2 bases; unmatched junction nucleotides: 8. As for this clone: Its antigen is as yet unknown.

Exposure to brentuximab vedotin varied, and each patient had relapsed following autologous stem cell transplantation. The origin of this receptor is a human donor with classical Hodgkin lymphoma. J is TRBJ1-4 and V is TRBV5-6; TRBD1 aligns across 7 bases. Sequencing was performed on peripheral blood mononuclear cells (PBMCs), taken at baseline. CDR3: CASSTDREATNEKLFF. The CDR3 bases are TGTGCCAGCAGCACCGACAGGGAGGCGACTAATGAAAAACTGTTTTTT. The full variable domain, its missing parts supplied by reference TRBV5-6 and TRBJ1-4, is DAGVTQSPTHLIKTRGQQVTLRCSPKSGHDTVSWYQQALGQGPQFIFQYYEEEERQRGNFPDRFSGHQFPNYSSELNVNALLLGDSALYLCASSTDREATNEKLFFGSGTQLSVL.